These 27 T cell receptor beta chains share one sample of origin, sequenced in a study of chemoradiotherapy in HPV16-positive cancers. Sequenced by immunoSEQ multiplex PCR; TCRdb stores in-frame clones only, minus some. Here the sample spans about 22,000 clones, around 90% being singletons. Here the sequenced sample was blood, taken from a patient who underwent chemoradiotherapy. The source of these receptors is a human donor with HPV-associated anogenital cancer.

The genes are TRBV25-1 and TRBJ2-3; TRBD1 matches 10 bases. V lost 5 bases, J lost 3 bases, and 2 bases stayed unmatched. The CDR3 contains 14 residues. Per germline, CDR1 MGHDK and CDR2 SYGVNS. DNA of the CDR3: TGTGCCAGCAGTAAGGGACAGGGGACAGATACGCAGTATTTT. It translates to CASSKGQGTDTQYF. Variable domain in full (rest from reference TRBV25-1 and TRBJ2-3): EADIYQTPRYLVIGTGKKITLECSQTMGHDKMYWYQQDPGMELHLIHYSYGVNSTEKGDLSSESTVSRIRTEHFPLTLESARPSHTSQYLCASSKGQGTDTQYFGPGTRLTVL.

The gene calls are TRBV27 and TRBJ1-3; the D gene is possibly TRBD1 (5 bases). The CDR3 runs to 15 residues. Per the germline V gene, CDR1 is MNHEY and CDR2 is SMNVEV (reference sequence). Trimming shortened V by 1 base and J by 3 bases, and 10 bases separated the two germline ends. The CDR3: CASSLLGGIGNTIYF. Written as DNA, the CDR3 is TGTGCCAGCAGTTTATTGGGGGGAATTGGAAACACCATATATTTT.

CDR3 DNA: TGTGCCAGCAGCTTAGGACTAGCGGGGGGGCCGTGGAACATTCAGTACTTC. This translates into CASSLGLAGGPWNIQYF. The chain links TRBV7-9 to TRBJ2-4; 14 bases are a match to TRBD2. Germline-derived CDR1 and CDR2 are SEHNR and FQNEAQ (reference sequence). The CDR3 contains 17 residues. Trimming cost V 1 base and J 7 bases; bases outside gene matches: 6. Full variable domain (remainder filled in from reference TRBV7-9 and TRBJ2-4): DTGVSQNPRHKITKRGQNVTFRCDPISEHNRLYWYRQTLGQGPEFLTYFQNEAQLEKSRLLSDRFSAERPKGSFSTLEIQRTEQGDSAMYLCASSLGLAGGPWNIQYFGAGTRLSVL.

V and J are TRBV7-8 and TRBJ2-7; D might be TRBD1 or TRBD2, each matching 5 bases. The germline CDR1 and CDR2 sequences are SGHVS and FQNEAQ. V lost 2 bases to trimming and J lost 0 bases, with 20 bases between them. The CDR3 contains 18 residues. Written as DNA, the CDR3 is TGTGCCAGCAGCTTATATCTCCAGGTGGGGGTCAGCTCCTACGAGCAGTACTTC. Its translation is CASSLYLQVGVSSYEQYF.

The chain uses TRBV18 and TRBJ1-1, with a tentative D call TRBD1 (5 bases). V gave up 6 bases and J gave up 6 bases, with 17 bases separating them. The CDR3 runs 14 residues. Germline lookup yields CDR1 KGHSH and CDR2 LQKENI. In DNA, the CDR3 is TGTGCCAGCTCTCCTGGGACGGGGAGGTCTGAAGCTTTCTTT. Translation: CASSPGTGRSEAFF.

The DNA for the CDR3 is TGTGCCAGCAGCCAAACTAGTTCGGAGACCCAGTACTTC. This sequence encodes CASSQTSSETQYF. The rearrangement uses TRBV5-4 and TRBJ2-5; the D gene is possibly TRBD2 (5 bases). CDR3 length: 13 residues. Germline CDR1 is SGHNT and CDR2 is YYREEE (reference sequence). V lost 4 bases, J lost 5 bases, and 12 bases lay in between. The full variable domain, in which reference TRBV5-4 and TRBJ2-5 provide the parts outside the CDR3, is ETGVTQSPTHLIKTRGQQVTLRCSSQSGHNTVSWYQQALGQGPQFIFQYYREEENGRGNFPPRFSGLQFPNYSSELNVNALELDDSALYLCASSQTSSETQYFGPGTRLLVL.

The chain is built from TRBV2 and TRBJ1-1, with D unresolved. The CDR3 loop spans 13 amino acids. The germline V gene has CDR1 SNHLY and CDR2 FYNNEI. Trimming left V 4 bases short and J 0 bases short, with 6 bases between. This CDR3 is CASSVWLNTEAFF. DNA of the CDR3: TGTGCCAGCAGTGTTTGGTTGAACACTGAAGCTTTCTTT.

The chain employs TRBV5-1 and TRBJ1-1; no reliable D call. CDR1 is SGHRS, CDR2 YFSETQ, per germline. The CDR3 totals 14 residues. Trimming pared 4 bases from V and 2 bases from J, leaving 12 bases between. The CDR3 bases are TGCGCCAGCAGCCAAGCTGTAAGCAACACTGAAGCTTTCTTT. As protein: CASSQAVSNTEAFF.

The chain employs TRBV6-1 and TRBJ1-1; D remains ambiguous. With 6 bases removed from V and 6 bases from J, the gap between germline ends came to 8 bases. The germline gives CDR1 MNHNS, CDR2 SASEGT. The length of the CDR3 is 11 residues. CDR3 region: CASRAIAEAFF. The CDR3 DNA sequence: TGTGCCAGCAGGGCAATCGCTGAAGCTTTCTTT.

The chain couples TRBV14 to TRBJ1-1, with no clear D. CDR3 size: 14 residues. The germline gives CDR1 SGHDN, CDR2 FVKESK. Trimming removed 1 base at V and 4 bases at J, with 10 bases between. The CDR3 nucleotides are TGTGCCAGCAGCCAAGCTCTATTCAGCACTGAAGCTTTCTTT. Translating gives CASSQALFSTEAFF.

CDR3 bases: TGTGCCAGTAGTAACGGACAGAGAACTAATCAGCCCCAGCATTTT. As protein: CASSNGQRTNQPQHF. V gene TRBV19 combines with J gene TRBJ1-5, with D possibly TRBD1 on 6 matching bases. The CDR3 consists of 15 residues. V was pared by 4 bases and J by 4 bases, with 14 bases between. The germline V gene encodes CDR1 LNHDA and CDR2 SQIVND (reference sequence).

The rearrangement uses TRBV28 and TRBJ1-2, with D perhaps TRBD1 (5 bases). This CDR3 has 15 residues. From germline, CDR1 is MDHEN and CDR2 SYDVKM. V was trimmed by 0 bases and J by 8 bases, leaving 16 bases between them. The CDR3 loop reads CASSLWGGFREGYTF. Here the CDR3 DNA reads TGTGCCAGCAGTTTATGGGGGGGGTTTAGGGAGGGCTACACCTTC.

This clone was seen more than once but under ten times. V is TRBV6-1 and J is TRBJ2-5; 13 nucleotides match TRBD2. J was trimmed by 5 bases and V by 6 bases; bases with no gene match: 6. This CDR3 comprises 15 residues. From germline, CDR1 is MNHNS and CDR2 SASEGT. This CDR3 reads CASSRLAGGVETQYF. The CDR3 region has the DNA TGTGCCAGCAGCCGACTAGCGGGGGGCGTGGAGACCCAGTACTTC.

The chain recombines TRBV25-1 with TRBJ2-7; 7 bases fit TRBD1. The CDR3 covers 14 residues. In germline, CDR1 is MGHDK, CDR2 SYGVNS. The V segment lost 6 bases and the J segment 2 bases; nucleotides outside the gene matches: 7. DNA of the CDR3: TGTGCCAGCAGCCATAGACAGGGAACCTACGAGCAGTACTTC. It yields the protein CASSHRQGTYEQYF.

This chain uses TRBV5-6 with TRBJ1-6, with 7 positions matching TRBD1. J lost 6 bases, V lost 3 bases, and 6 bases had no gene match. Germline-derived CDR1 and CDR2 are SGHDT and YYEEEE. The CDR3 runs to 15 residues. The CDR3 sequence is CASSSTDRINSPLHF. Written as DNA, the CDR3 is TGTGCCAGCAGCTCTACGGACAGGATTAATTCACCCCTCCACTTT.

The rearrangement joins TRBV30 to TRBJ1-1, with D unresolved. Germline-derived CDR1 and CDR2 are GTSNPN and SVGIG (reference sequence). V was shortened by 0 bases and J by 1 base, with 12 bases between the two germline ends. CDR3 length: 15 residues. CDR3: CAWSVNLQANTEAFF. The CDR3 region has the DNA TGTGCCTGGAGTGTAAACTTGCAGGCGAACACTGAAGCTTTCTTT.

CDR3: CASSLFGGNYGYTF. The CDR3 nucleotides read TGTGCCAGCAGTTTGTTCGGGGGGAACTATGGCTACACCTTC. The rearrangement uses TRBV27 and TRBJ1-2; possibly TRBD1 for D (5 bases). The CDR3 is 14 amino acids. The germline gives CDR1 MNHEY, CDR2 SMNVEV (reference sequence). The V and J ends lost 3 bases and 2 bases respectively, with 10 bases between them.

J is TRBJ2-3 and V is TRBV2, with 7 bases fitting TRBD2. This CDR3 is 13 amino acids long. J lost 8 bases, V lost 11 bases, and 13 bases had no gene match. Germline V gene lookup returns CDR1 SNHLY and CDR2 FYNNEI. DNA for the CDR3: TGTGCCGTGAGAGCGGGAAGCGTCAGTACGCAGTATTTT. It translates to CAVRAGSVSTQYF.

The chain has TRBV25-1 and TRBJ1-6; D gene unclear. The CDR3 is 13 amino acids. The germline CDR1 and CDR2 sequences are MGHDK and SYGVNS. The ends were cut back, 4 bases at V and 10 bases at J, with 11 bases in the middle. CDR3 DNA: TGTGCCAGCAGTGGGACGGGGAACTCACCCCTCCACTTT. Translating gives CASSGTGNSPLHF. The full variable domain, its missing parts supplied by reference TRBV25-1 and TRBJ1-6, is EADIYQTPRYLVIGTGKKITLECSQTMGHDKMYWYQQDPGMELHLIHYSYGVNSTEKGDLSSESTVSRIRTEHFPLTLESARPSHTSQYLCASSGTGNSPLHFGNGTRLTVT.

There are a few counts of this clone. The chain has TRBV6-5 and TRBJ1-1, with no clear D. Germline V gives CDR1 MNHEY, CDR2 SVGAGI. Trimming removed 4 bases at V and 3 bases at J, with 12 bases between. This CDR3 contains 14 residues. CDR3 sequence (DNA): TGTGCCAGCAGTTTGTCGCGTGGGGACACTGAAGCTTTCTTT. It specifies CASSLSRGDTEAFF.

The chain recombines TRBV9 with TRBJ2-2; D is perhaps TRBD2 (5 bases). The CDR3 runs 13 residues. Looked up from germline, CDR1 is SGDLS and CDR2 is YYNGEE. The V end was cut by 0 bases, the J end by 5 bases, with 5 bases between. For the CDR3, the DNA is TGTGCCAGCAGCGTAGGAGGGACCGGGGAGCTGTTTTTT. It encodes CASSVGGTGELFF.

The J gene is TRBJ2-1, the V gene TRBV2; D call uncertain. Trimming cost V 8 bases and J 15 bases, with 14 bases left between them. Germline-derived CDR1 and CDR2 are SNHLY and FYNNEI. The CDR3 has 10 amino acids. The CDR3 loop is CASVGRSPFF. CDR3 nucleotide sequence: TGTGCCAGCGTTGGGCGGTCGCCGTTCTTC.

This clone was found once. The genes are TRBV6-5 and TRBJ1-2, with TRBD1 matching over 7 bases. Germline V gene sequence: CDR1 MNHEY, CDR2 SVGAGI. The CDR3 covers 13 residues. The V and J ends lost 5 bases and 8 bases, in that order; junction bases with no gene match: 8. This CDR3 reads CASSNRQGWGYTF. The CDR3 DNA follows: TGTGCCAGCAGTAATAGACAGGGTTGGGGCTACACCTTC.

The V call is TRBV9, the J call TRBJ1-1; the D is unclear. Germline V lookup: CDR1 SGDLS, CDR2 YYNGEE. CDR3 length: 13 residues. The ends were cut back, 0 bases at V and 1 base at J, with 4 bases in the middle. DNA of the CDR3: TGTGCCAGCAGCGTAGGGAGGAACACTGAAGCTTTCTTT. It translates to CASSVGRNTEAFF.

The V call is TRBV18, the J call TRBJ1-3, with D uncertain. Between the trimmed V and J ends, which lost 5 bases and 2 bases, there was a span of 10 bases. There are 14 residues in the CDR3. The V gene's germline CDR1 is KGHSH and CDR2 LQKENI. As DNA, the CDR3 is TGTGCCAGCTCATCCGGAGCTACTGGAAACACCATATATTTT. Its translation: CASSSGATGNTIYF.

The chain combines TRBV5-6 with TRBJ2-5; 7 bases match TRBD2. The CDR3 consists of 17 residues. The junction had 15 bases not matched to a gene; V was cut back by 0 bases and J by 7 bases. Germline V CDR1 and CDR2: SGHDT, YYEEEE. CDR3 region: CASSLDLGREGGRTQYF. The CDR3 DNA reads as TGTGCCAGCAGCTTGGATCTCGGCAGGGAGGGAGGGCGGACCCAGTACTTC.

The genes are TRBV28 and TRBJ2-7; 7 nucleotides align to TRBD1. Germline values: CDR1 MDHEN, CDR2 SYDVKM. This CDR3 contains 17 residues. J lost 2 bases, V lost 7 bases, and 17 bases had no gene match. DNA of the CDR3: TGTGCCAGCACTTCCCCAGTTTTTGGGACAGAAACCTACGAGCAGTACTTC. This encodes CASTSPVFGTETYEQYF.